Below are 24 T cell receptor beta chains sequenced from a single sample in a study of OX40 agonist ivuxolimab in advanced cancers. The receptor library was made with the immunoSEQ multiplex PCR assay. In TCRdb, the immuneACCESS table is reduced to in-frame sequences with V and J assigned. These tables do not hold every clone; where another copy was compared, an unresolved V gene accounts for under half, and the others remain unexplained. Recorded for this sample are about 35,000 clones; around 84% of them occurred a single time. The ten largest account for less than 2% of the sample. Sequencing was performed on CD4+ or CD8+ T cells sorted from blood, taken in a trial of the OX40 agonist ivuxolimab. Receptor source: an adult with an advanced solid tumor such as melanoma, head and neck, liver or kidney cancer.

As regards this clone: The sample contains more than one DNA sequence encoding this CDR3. The CDR3 here is CASSLQETQYF. DNA of the CDR3: TGCGCCAGCAGCTTACAAGAGACCCAGTACTTC. The V call is TRBV5-1, the J call TRBJ2-5; no clear D gene. Germline-derived CDR1 and CDR2 are SGHRS and YFSETQ. This CDR3 has 11 residues. V was clipped by 2 bases and J by 2 bases, with 1 base between them.

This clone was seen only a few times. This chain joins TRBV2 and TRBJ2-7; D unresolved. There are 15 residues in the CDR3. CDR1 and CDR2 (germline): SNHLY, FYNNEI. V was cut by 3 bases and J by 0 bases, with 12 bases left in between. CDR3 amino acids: CASSELRFSSYEQYF. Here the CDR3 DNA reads TGTGCCAGCAGTGAGTTGCGCTTCAGCTCCTACGAGCAGTACTTC. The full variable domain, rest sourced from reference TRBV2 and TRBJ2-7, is EPEVTQTPSHQVTQMGQEVILRCVPISNHLYFYWYRQILGQKVEFLVSFYNNEISEKSEIFDDQFSVERPDGSNFTLKIRSTKLEDSAMYFCASSELRFSSYEQYFGPGTRLTVT.

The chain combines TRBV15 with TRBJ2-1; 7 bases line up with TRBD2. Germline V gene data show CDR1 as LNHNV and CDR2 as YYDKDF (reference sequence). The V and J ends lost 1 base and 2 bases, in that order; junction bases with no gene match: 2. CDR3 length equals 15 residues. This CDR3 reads CATSRGGSTYNEQFF. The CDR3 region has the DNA TGTGCCACCAGCAGAGGCGGGAGTACCTACAATGAGCAGTTCTTC.

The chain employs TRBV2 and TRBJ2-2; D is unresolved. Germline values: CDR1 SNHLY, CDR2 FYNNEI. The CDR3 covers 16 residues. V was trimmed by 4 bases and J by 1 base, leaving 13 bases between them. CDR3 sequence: CASSGSVQRNTGELFF. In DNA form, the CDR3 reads TGTGCCAGCAGTGGATCGGTACAGAGGAACACCGGGGAGCTGTTTTTT.

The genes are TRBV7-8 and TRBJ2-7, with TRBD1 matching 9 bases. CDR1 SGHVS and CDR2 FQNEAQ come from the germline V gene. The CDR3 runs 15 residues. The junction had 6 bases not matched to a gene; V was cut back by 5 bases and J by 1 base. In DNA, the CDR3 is TGTGCCAGCAGCCGAACCGGGACAGGGTCCTACGAGCAGTACTTC. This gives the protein CASSRTGTGSYEQYF.

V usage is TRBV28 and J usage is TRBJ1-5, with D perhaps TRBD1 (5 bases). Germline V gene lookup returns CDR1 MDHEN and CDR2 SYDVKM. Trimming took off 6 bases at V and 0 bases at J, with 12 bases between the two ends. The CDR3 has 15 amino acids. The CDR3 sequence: CASSFGHNSNQPQHF. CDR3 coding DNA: TGTGCCAGCAGCTTCGGACATAATAGCAATCAGCCCCAGCATTTT.

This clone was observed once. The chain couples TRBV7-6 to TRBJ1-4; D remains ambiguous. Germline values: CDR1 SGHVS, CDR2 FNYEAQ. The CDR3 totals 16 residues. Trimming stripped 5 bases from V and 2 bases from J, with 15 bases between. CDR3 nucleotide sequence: TGTGCCAGCAGCCCAGTGGGGTCAGGTACTAATGAAAAACTGTTTTTT. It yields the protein CASSPVGSGTNEKLFF.

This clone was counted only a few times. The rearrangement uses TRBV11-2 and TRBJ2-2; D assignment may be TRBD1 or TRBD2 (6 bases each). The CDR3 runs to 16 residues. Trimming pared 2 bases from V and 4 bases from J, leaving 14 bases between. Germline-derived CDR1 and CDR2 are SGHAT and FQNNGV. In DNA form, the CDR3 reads TGTGCCAGCAGCTTATCCGGGGGCCCTCGCACCGGGGAGCTGTTTTTT. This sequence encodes CASSLSGGPRTGELFF.

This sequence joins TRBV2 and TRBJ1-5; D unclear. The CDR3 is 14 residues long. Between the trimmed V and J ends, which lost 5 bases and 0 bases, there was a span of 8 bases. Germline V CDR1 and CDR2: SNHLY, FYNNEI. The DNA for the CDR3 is TGTGCCAGCAGTAGGAGCCCTAGCAATCAGCCCCAGCATTTT. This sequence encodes CASSRSPSNQPQHF.

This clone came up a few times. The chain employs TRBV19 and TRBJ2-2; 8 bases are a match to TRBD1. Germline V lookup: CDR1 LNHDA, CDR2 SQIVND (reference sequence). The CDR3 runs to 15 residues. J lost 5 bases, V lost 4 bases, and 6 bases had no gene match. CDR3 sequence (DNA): TGTGCCAGTAGTACCTCAGGGGGCTTGACCGGGGAGCTGTTTTTT. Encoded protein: CASSTSGGLTGELFF.

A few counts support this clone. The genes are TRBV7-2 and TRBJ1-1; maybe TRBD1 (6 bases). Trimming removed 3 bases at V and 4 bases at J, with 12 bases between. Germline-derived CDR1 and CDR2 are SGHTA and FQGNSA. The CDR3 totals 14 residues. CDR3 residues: CASSFNRDGTEAFF. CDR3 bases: TGTGCCAGCAGCTTCAACAGGGATGGCACTGAAGCTTTCTTT.

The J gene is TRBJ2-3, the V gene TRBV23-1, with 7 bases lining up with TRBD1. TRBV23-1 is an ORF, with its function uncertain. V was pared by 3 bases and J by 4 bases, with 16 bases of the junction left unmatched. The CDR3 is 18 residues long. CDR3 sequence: CASSHPPGQHFHADTQYF. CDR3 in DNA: TGCGCCAGCAGTCACCCCCCGGGACAGCACTTTCACGCAGATACGCAGTATTTT.

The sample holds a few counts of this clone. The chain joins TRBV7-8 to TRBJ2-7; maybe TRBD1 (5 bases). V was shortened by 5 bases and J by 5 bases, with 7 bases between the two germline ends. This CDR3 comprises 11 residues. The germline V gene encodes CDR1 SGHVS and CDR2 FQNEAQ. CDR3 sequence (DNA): TGTGCCAGCAGCCAGGACAACGAGCAGTACTTC. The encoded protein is CASSQDNEQYF.

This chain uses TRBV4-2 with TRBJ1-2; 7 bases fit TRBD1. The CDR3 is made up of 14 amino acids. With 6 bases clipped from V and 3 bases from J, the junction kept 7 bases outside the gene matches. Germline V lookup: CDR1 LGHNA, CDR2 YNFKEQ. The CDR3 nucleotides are TGTGCCAGCAGGCCAGGGGGTATCGACTATGGCTACACCTTC. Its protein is CASRPGGIDYGYTF.

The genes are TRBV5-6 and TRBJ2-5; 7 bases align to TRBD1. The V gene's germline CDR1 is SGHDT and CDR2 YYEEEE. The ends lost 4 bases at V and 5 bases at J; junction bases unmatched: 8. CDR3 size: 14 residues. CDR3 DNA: TGTGCCAGCAGCAAGACAGGGCCGGGGGAGACCCAGTACTTC. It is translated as CASSKTGPGETQYF.

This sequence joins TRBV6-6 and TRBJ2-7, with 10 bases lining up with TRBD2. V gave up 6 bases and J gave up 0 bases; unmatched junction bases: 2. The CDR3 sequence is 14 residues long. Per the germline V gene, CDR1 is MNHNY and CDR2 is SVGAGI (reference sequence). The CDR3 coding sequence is TGTGCCAGCAGGGGGACTAGCGACTCCTACGAGCAGTACTTC. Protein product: CASRGTSDSYEQYF.

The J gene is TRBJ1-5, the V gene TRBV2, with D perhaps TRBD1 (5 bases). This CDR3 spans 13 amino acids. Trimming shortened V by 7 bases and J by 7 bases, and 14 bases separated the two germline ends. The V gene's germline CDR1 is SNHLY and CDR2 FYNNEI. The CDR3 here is CASMGGETQPQHF. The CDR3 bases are TGTGCCAGCATGGGAGGGGAAACGCAGCCCCAGCATTTT.

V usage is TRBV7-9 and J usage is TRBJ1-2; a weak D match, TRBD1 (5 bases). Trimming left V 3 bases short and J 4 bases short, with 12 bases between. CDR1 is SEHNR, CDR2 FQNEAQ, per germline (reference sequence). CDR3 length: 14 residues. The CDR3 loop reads CASSFDGGVYGYTF. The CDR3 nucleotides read TGTGCCAGCAGCTTTGACGGGGGGGTCTATGGCTACACCTTC. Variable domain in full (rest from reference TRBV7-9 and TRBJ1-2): DTGVSQNPRHKITKRGQNVTFRCDPISEHNRLYWYRQTLGQGPEFLTYFQNEAQLEKSRLLSDRFSAERPKGSFSTLEIQRTEQGDSAMYLCASSFDGGVYGYTFGSGTRLTVV.

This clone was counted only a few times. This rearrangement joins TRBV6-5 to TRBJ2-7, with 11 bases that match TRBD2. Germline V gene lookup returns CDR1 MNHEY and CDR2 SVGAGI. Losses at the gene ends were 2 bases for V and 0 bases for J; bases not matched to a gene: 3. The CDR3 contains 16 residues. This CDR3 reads CASSYVSGRASYEQYF. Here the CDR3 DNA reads TGTGCCAGCAGTTACGTTAGCGGGAGGGCCTCCTACGAGCAGTACTTC.

CDR3 amino acids: CASSPTTGGNYGYTF. The CDR3 DNA sequence: TGTGCCAGCAGCCCGACGACGGGCGGGAACTATGGCTACACCTTC. This rearrangement joins TRBV9 to TRBJ1-2; D is undetermined. The CDR3 is 15 residues long. The V gene lost 4 bases and the J gene lost 2 bases, with 15 bases spanning the gap. From germline, CDR1 is SGDLS and CDR2 YYNGEE.

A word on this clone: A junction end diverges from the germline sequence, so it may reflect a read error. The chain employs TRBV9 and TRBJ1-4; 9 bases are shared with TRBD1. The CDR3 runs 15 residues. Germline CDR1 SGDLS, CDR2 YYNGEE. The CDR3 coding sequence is TGTGCCAGCAGCGCCCAAGGACAGGGGAATGAAAACCTGTTTTTT. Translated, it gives CASSAQGQGNENLFF.

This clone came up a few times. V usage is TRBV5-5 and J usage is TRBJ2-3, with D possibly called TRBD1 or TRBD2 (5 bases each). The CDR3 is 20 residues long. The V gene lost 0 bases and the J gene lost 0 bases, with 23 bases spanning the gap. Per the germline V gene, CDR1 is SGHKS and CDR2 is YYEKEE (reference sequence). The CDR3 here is CASSLDALGRSGRSTDTQYF. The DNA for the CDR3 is TGTGCCAGCAGCTTGGACGCGCTCGGTAGGTCAGGGAGAAGCACAGATACGCAGTATTTT.

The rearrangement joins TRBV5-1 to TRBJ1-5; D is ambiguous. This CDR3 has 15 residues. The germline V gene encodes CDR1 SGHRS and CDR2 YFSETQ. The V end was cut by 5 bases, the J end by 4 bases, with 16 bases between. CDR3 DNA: TGCGCCAGCAGGGGTGGGCAGGAGGATAATCAGCCCCAGCATTTT. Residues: CASRGGQEDNQPQHF.

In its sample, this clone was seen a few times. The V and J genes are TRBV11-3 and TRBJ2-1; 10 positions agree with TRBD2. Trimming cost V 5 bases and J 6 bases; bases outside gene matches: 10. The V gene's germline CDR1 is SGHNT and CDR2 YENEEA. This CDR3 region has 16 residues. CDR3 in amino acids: CASSQKREGPRNEQFF. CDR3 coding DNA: TGTGCCAGCAGCCAAAAGCGGGAGGGTCCACGCAATGAGCAGTTCTTC.